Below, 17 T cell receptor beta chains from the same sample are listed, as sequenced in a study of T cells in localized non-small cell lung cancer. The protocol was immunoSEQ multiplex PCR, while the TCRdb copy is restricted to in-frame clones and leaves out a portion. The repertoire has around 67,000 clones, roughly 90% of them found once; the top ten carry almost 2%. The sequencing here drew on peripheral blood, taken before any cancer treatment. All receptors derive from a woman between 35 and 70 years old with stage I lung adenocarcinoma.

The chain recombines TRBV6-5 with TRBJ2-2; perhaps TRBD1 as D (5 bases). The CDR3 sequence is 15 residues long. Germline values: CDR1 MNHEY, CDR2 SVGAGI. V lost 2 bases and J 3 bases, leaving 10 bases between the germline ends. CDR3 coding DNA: TGTGCCAGCAGTTACGCCACAGGTCACACCGGGGAGCTGTTTTTT. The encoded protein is CASSYATGHTGELFF.

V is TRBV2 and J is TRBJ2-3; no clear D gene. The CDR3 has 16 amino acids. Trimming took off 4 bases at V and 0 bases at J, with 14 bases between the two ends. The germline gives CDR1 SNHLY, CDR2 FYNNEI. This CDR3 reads CASSVPRTPSTDTQYF. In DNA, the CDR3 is TGTGCCAGCAGTGTGCCTCGGACGCCCAGCACAGATACGCAGTATTTT. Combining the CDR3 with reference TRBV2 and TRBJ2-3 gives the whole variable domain EPEVTQTPSHQVTQMGQEVILRCVPISNHLYFYWYRQILGQKVEFLVSFYNNEISEKSEIFDDQFSVERPDGSNFTLKIRSTKLEDSAMYFCASSVPRTPSTDTQYFGPGTRLTVL.

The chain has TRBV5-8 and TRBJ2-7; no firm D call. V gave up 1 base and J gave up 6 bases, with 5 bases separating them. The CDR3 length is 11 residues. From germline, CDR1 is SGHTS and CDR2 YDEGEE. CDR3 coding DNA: TGTGCCAGCAGCTTGTTGAGCGAGCAGTACTTC. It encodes CASSLLSEQYF.

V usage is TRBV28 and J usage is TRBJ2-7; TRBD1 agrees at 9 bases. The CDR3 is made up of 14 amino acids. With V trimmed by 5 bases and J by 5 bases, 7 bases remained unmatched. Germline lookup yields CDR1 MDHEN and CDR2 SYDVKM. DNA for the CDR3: TGTGCCAGCAGTCCTGGGGGACAGGGAGACGAGCAGTACTTC. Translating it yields CASSPGGQGDEQYF.

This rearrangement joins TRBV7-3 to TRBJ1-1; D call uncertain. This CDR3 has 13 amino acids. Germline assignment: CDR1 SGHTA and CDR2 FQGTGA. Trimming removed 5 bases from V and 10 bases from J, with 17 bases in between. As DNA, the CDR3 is TGTGCCAGCAGCAGACGGAGGAAAGAGGCAGCTTTCTTT. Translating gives CASSRRRKEAAFF.

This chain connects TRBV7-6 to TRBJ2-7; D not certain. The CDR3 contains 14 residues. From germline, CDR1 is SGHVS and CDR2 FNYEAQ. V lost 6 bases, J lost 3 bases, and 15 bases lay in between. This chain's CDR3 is CASSSNHRSYEQYF. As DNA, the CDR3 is TGTGCCAGCAGTTCCAACCACAGAAGCTACGAGCAGTACTTC. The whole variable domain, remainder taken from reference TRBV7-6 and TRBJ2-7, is GAGVSQSPRYKVTKRGQDVALRCDPISGHVSLYWYRQALGQGPEFLTYFNYEAQQDKSGLPNDRFSAERPEGSISTLTIQRTEQRDSAMYRCASSSNHRSYEQYFGPGTRLTVT.

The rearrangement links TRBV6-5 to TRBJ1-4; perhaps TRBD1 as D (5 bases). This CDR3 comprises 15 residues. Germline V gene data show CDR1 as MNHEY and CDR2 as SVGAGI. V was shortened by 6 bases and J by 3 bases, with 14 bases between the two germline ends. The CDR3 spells CASSRKGHPNEKLFF. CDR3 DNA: TGTGCCAGCAGCCGTAAGGGGCACCCTAATGAAAAACTGTTTTTT.

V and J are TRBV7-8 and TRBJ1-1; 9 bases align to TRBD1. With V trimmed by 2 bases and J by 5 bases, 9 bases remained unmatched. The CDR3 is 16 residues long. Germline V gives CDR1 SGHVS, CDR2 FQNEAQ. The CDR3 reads CASSLTGGAGGTEAFF. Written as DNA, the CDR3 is TGTGCCAGCAGCTTAACAGGGGGCGCGGGAGGAACTGAAGCTTTCTTT.

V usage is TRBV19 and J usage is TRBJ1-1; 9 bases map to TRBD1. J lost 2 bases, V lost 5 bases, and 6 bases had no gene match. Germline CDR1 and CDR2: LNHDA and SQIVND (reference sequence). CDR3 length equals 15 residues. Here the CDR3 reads CASSGTGFFNTEAFF. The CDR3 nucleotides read TGTGCCAGTAGTGGGACAGGGTTTTTTAACACTGAAGCTTTCTTT.

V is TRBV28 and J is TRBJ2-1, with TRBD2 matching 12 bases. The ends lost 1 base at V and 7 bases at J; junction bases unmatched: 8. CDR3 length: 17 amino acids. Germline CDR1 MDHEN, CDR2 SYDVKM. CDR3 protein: CASSLFPSGRAGNEQFF. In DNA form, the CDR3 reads TGTGCCAGCAGTTTATTCCCTAGCGGGAGGGCCGGGAATGAGCAGTTCTTC.

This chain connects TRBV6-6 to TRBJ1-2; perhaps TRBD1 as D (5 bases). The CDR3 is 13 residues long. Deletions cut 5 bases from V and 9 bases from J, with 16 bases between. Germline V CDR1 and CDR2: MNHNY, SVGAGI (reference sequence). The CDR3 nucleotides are TGTGCCAGCAGTCCGGGACCGGGGAATAGCTACACCTTC. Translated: CASSPGPGNSYTF.

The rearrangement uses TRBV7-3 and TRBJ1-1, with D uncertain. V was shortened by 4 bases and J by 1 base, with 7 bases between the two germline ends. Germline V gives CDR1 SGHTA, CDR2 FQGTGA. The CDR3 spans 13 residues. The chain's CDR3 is CASSSTPNTEAFF. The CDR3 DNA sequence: TGTGCCAGCAGCTCGACACCGAACACTGAAGCTTTCTTT.

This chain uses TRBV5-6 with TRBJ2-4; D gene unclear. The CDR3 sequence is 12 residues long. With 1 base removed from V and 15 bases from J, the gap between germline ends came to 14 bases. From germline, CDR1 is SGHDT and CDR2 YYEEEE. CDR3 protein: CASSLPVGPRYF. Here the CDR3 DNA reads TGTGCCAGCAGCTTGCCCGTCGGACCGCGGTACTTC.

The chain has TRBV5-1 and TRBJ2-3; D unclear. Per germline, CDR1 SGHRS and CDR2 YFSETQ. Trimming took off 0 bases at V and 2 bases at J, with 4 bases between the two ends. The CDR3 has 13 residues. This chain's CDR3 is CASSLDLTDTQYF. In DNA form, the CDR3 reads TGCGCCAGCAGCTTGGACCTCACAGATACGCAGTATTTT.

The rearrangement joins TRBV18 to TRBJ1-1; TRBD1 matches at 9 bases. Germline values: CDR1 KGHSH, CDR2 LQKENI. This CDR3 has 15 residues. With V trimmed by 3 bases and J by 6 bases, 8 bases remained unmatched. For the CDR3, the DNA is TGTGCCAGCTCACCCCGTACAGGGGGCGGGGCTGAAGCTTTCTTT. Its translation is CASSPRTGGGAEAFF.

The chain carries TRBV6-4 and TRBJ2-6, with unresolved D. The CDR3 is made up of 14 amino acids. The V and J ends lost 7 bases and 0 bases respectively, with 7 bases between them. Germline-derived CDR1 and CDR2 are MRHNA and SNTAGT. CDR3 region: CASKRSSGANVLTF. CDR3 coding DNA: TGTGCCAGCAAAAGGAGCTCTGGGGCCAACGTCCTGACTTTC.

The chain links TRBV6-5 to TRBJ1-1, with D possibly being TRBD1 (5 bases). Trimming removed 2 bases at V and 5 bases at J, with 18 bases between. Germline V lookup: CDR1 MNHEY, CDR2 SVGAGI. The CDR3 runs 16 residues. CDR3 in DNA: TGTGCCAGCAGTTACATGTCGCAGGGAGTATATACTGAAGCTTTCTTT. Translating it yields CASSYMSQGVYTEAFF.